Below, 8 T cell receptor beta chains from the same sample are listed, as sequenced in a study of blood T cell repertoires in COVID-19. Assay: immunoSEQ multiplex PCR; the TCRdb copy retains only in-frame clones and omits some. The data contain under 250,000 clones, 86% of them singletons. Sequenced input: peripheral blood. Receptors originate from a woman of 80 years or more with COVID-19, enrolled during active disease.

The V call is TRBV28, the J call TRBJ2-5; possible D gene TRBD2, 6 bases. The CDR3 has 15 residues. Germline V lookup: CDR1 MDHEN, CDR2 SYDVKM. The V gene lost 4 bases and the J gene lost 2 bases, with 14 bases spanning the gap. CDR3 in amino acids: CASSSGGSGQETQYF. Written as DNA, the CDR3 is TGTGCCAGCAGTTCCGGTGGTAGCGGACAAGAGACCCAGTACTTC.

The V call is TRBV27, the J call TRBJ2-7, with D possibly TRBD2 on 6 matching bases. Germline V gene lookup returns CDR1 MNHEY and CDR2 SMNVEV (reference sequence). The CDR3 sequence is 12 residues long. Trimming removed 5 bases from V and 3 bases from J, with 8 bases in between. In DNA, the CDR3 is TGTGCCAGCAGTGAAGCGGGCTACGAGCAGTACTTC. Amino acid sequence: CASSEAGYEQYF.

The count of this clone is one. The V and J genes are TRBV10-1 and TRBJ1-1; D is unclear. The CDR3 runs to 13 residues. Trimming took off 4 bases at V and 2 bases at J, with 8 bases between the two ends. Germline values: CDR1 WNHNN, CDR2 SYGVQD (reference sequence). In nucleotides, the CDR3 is TGCGCCAGCAGTGCCAAGCCCAACACTGAAGCTTTCTTT. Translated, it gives CASSAKPNTEAFF.

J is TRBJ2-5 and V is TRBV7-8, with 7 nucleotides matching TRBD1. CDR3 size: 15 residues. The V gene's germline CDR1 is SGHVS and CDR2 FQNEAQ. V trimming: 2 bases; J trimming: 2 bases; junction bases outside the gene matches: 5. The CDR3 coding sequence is TGTGCCAGCAGCTTACGTGGACAGGAACAAGAGACCCAGTACTTC. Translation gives CASSLRGQEQETQYF.

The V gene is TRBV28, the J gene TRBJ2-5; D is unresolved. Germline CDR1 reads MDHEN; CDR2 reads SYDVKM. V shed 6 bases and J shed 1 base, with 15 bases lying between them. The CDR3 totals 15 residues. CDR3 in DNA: TGTGCCAGCAGCCCCTCCTGGGCCCGCCAAGAGACCCAGTACTTC. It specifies CASSPSWARQETQYF. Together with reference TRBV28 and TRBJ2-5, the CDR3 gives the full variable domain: DVKVTQSSRYLVKRTGEKVFLECVQDMDHENMFWYRQDPGLGLRLIYFSYDVKMKEKGDIPEGYSVSREKKERFSLILESASTNQTSMYLCASSPSWARQETQYFGPGTRLLVL.

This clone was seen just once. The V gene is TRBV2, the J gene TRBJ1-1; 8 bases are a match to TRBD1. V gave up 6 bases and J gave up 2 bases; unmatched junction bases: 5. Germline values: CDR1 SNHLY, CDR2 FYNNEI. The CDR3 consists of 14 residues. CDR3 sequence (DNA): TGTGCCAGCAGCCGACAGGGGATTAACACTGAAGCTTTCTTT. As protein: CASSRQGINTEAFF.

This CDR3 is CASSRGTAMNQPQHF. Written as DNA, the CDR3 is TGTGCCAGTAGTAGGGGGACAGCCATGAATCAGCCCCAGCATTTT. The rearrangement joins TRBV19 to TRBJ1-5; 7 bases are shared with TRBD1. Germline CDR1 is LNHDA and CDR2 is SQIVND (reference sequence). The CDR3 sequence is 15 residues long. V shed 4 bases, J shed 4 bases, and the junction held 7 bases outside the gene matches.

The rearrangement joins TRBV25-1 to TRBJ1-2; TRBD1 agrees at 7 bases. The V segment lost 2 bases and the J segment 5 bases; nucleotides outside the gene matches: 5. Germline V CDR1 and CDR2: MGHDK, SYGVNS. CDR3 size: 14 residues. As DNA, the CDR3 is TGTGCCAGCAGTGAAAAGGGGGCGCGGTATGGCTACACCTTC. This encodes CASSEKGARYGYTF.